This entry is about one TCR beta chain. This record comes from a study of blood T cell repertoires in COVID-19. Study-level information: The recovered donors of Cohort 3 showed two negative PCRs, clearance, or symptom resolution.

The assay was immunoSEQ multiplex PCR, and TCRdb's table has in-frame clones only and misses some. Here the sample spans 350,000 to 400,000 clones, about 90% being singletons. CDR1 is SEHNR and CDR2 is FQNEAQ in the germline V gene (reference sequence). V dropped 6 bases and J dropped 0; count of bases not matched to a gene: 8. The CDR3 runs 15 residues. Participants spanned ages about 18 to 95 years and resided in about 25 US areas. Sequencing input: PBMCs or T cells enriched from blood (not recorded which). The receptor's source is a middle-aged man in a cohort exposed to, infected with or recovered from COVID-19 (not recorded which). This chain uses TRBV7-9 with TRBJ2-7, with 7 bases that match TRBD1. The CDR3: CASSTHGTVSYEQYF. Here the CDR3 DNA reads TGTGCCAGCAGTACCCACGGGACAGTCTCCTACGAGCAGTACTTC.